Following are 26 T cell receptor beta chains from one sample sequenced in a study of human T cells and chemical hapten exposure. Noted time point: patch test 1, 2 weeks after DPC sensitization. Noted treatment: therapeutic diphenylcyclopropenone sensitization with weekly scalp DPC. Whole blood that had not been fractionated was the source of extracted total RNA. TCRdb analysed the RACE reads with MiXCR anew, one entry per CDR3 protein. Among around 39,000 distinct CDR3 sequences, 5% to 7% were seen once, and the ten largest hold 9.1%. Material: whole blood, obtained in connection with sensitization to the hapten diphenylcyclopropenone (DPC). The receptors here all came from a woman aged 25 to 39 with alopecia areata. Some clones in this sample may be carry-over from other donors' samples.

This clonotype was observed a few times. The chain employs TRBV20-1 and TRBJ1-2; D is unclear. This CDR3 has 14 amino acids. Germline CDR1 and CDR2: DFQATT and SNEGSKA (reference sequence). With 0 bases removed from V and 5 bases from J, the gap between germline ends came to 13 bases. CDR3 amino acids: CSARDSRRGYGYTF. Written as DNA, the CDR3 is TGCAGTGCTAGAGATAGCAGGCGGGGTTATGGCTACACCTTC.

A few counts support this clonotype. CDR3 residues: CSVAGQGANVLTF. As DNA, the CDR3 is TGCAGCGTGGCGGGACAGGGGGCCAACGTCCTGACTTTC. This chain joins TRBV29-1 and TRBJ2-6, with TRBD1 as a possible D gene (7 bases). V was clipped by 6 bases and J by 4 bases, with 10 bases between them. The germline CDR1 and CDR2 sequences are SQVTM and ANQGSEA. This CDR3 comprises 13 residues.

This clonotype was recorded a few times. The rearrangement uses TRBV6-2 or TRBV6-3 and TRBJ1-1; D remains ambiguous. V lost 3 bases to trimming and J lost 4 bases, with 15 bases between them. The CDR3 length is 15 residues. Germline values: CDR1 MNHEY, CDR2 SVGEGT. CDR3 residues: CASSYLGPGSTEAFF. The CDR3 nucleotides are TGTGCCAGCAGTTATTTAGGACCGGGGAGCACTGAAGCTTTCTTT.

This chain connects TRBV4-1 to TRBJ1-6; the D gene is possibly TRBD1 (5 bases). The length of the CDR3 is 13 residues. The V end was cut by 0 bases, the J end by 9 bases, with 6 bases between. The germline gives CDR1 MGHRA, CDR2 YSYEKL. The CDR3 coding sequence is TGCGCCAGCAGCCAAGAGGGGGGTTCACCCCTCCACTTT. Its translation is CASSQEGGSPLHF.

This clonotype was detected ten times or more. V and J are TRBV29-1 and TRBJ2-3; D gene uncertain. The CDR3 runs 13 residues. V gave up 2 bases and J gave up 7 bases, with 13 bases separating them. Germline CDR1 and CDR2: SQVTM and ANQGSEA. For the CDR3, the DNA is TGCAGCGTTGAACGGCAGAATCTTTATACGCAGTATTTT. Translated, it gives CSVERQNLYTQYF.

The CDR3: CASSYDGTGVEQYF. The CDR3 nucleotides are TGTGCCAGCAGTTACGACGGGACAGGGGTCGAGCAGTACTTC. The V and J genes are TRBV6-5 and TRBJ2-7, with 10 bases matching TRBD1. With V trimmed by 2 bases and J by 6 bases, 4 bases remained unmatched. The CDR3 has 14 residues. Germline V gene data show CDR1 as MNHEY and CDR2 as SVGAGI.

This clonotype was seen ten or more times. The V and J genes are TRBV28 and TRBJ2-3; D unresolved. V lost 1 base, J lost 5 bases, and 13 bases lay in between. Germline loops: CDR1 MDHEN, CDR2 SYDVKM. CDR3 length equals 15 residues. This CDR3 reads CASSLSKRAGDTQYF. The CDR3 DNA sequence: TGTGCCAGCAGTTTATCTAAAAGAGCTGGAGATACGCAGTATTTT.

The V call is TRBV7-2, the J call TRBJ1-3; D gene unclear. V dropped 0 bases and J dropped 1 base, with 10 bases sitting between them. The germline V gene has CDR1 SGHTA and CDR2 FQGNSA. The CDR3 consists of 16 residues. The chain's CDR3 is CASSLASRRSGNTIYF. The CDR3 bases are TGTGCCAGCAGCTTAGCTTCCCGACGGTCTGGAAACACCATATATTTT.

This clonotype was detected ten times or more. The rearrangement uses TRBV29-1 and TRBJ2-2; the D is unclear. Trimming took off 7 bases at V and 7 bases at J, with 10 bases between the two ends. The CDR3 loop spans 11 amino acids. Germline V gene data show CDR1 as SQVTM and CDR2 as ANQGSEA. The CDR3 DNA follows: TGCAGCGCTCCCTCGGGCGGGGAGCTGTTTTTT. It encodes CSAPSGGELFF.

The table lists this clonotype with a few counts. The V call is TRBV19, the J call TRBJ2-5, with D tentatively TRBD1 or TRBD2 (5 bases each). Trimming left V 7 bases short and J 5 bases short, with 17 bases between. The CDR3 is 14 residues long. Germline V gives CDR1 LNHDA, CDR2 SQIVND (reference sequence). CDR3 amino acids: CASNSPGTQETQYF. Here the CDR3 DNA reads TGTGCCAGTAACTCTCCGGGGACCCAGGAGACCCAGTACTTC.

This clonotype was counted only a few times. This rearrangement joins TRBV6-4 to TRBJ2-3; D might be TRBD1 (5 bases). V lost 5 bases and J 0 bases, leaving 9 bases between the germline ends. This CDR3 region has 14 residues. From germline, CDR1 is MRHNA and CDR2 SNTAGT. The CDR3 sequence is CASSLDTSTDTQYF. The CDR3 DNA reads as TGTGCCAGCAGTCTGGACACAAGCACAGATACGCAGTATTTT.

This clonotype was observed a handful of times. The rearrangement links TRBV28 to TRBJ2-3; D gene unclear. Germline CDR1 MDHEN, CDR2 SYDVKM. This CDR3 comprises 10 residues. Trimming took off 10 bases at V and 5 bases at J, with 7 bases between the two ends. In DNA, the CDR3 is TGTGCCACCGGGCGAGATACGCAGTATTTT. Translation gives CATGRDTQYF. The full variable domain, in which reference TRBV28 and TRBJ2-3 provide the parts outside the CDR3, is DVKVTQSSRYLVKRTGEKVFLECVQDMDHENMFWYRQDPGLGLRLIYFSYDVKMKEKGDIPEGYSVSREKKERFSLILESASTNQTSMYLCATGRDTQYFGPGTRLTVL.

Relative to its sample, this clonotype is medium-sized (0.01 to 0.1%). The rearrangement joins TRBV7-2 to TRBJ2-1; D is uncertain. Per the germline V gene, CDR1 is SGHTA and CDR2 is FQGNSA. Trimming cost V 0 bases and J 7 bases, with 10 bases left between them. The CDR3 runs to 14 residues. The DNA of the CDR3 is TGTGCCAGCAGCTTAGCGCCCCCTAGGAATGAGCAGTTCTTC. Translation: CASSLAPPRNEQFF.

With regard to this clonotype: A read error may explain this, as a much larger clone is one base away. V and J are TRBV7-9 and TRBJ2-1, with 9 nucleotides matching TRBD1. The junction had 1 base not matched to a gene; V was cut back by 5 bases and J by 5 bases. The length of the CDR3 is 13 residues. Germline assignment: CDR1 SEHNR and CDR2 FQNEAQ (reference sequence). CDR3: CASSRTGDNEQFF. The CDR3 region has the DNA TGTGCCAGCAGCCGGACAGGGGACAATGAGCAGTTCTTC.

The V call is TRBV4-3, the J call TRBJ1-6, with D unclear. CDR3 size: 15 residues. From germline, CDR1 is LGHNA and CDR2 YSLEER. Trimming took 0 bases from V and 13 from J, leaving 16 bases between them. The CDR3 reads CASSQDVRIGAPLHF. CDR3 in DNA: TGCGCCAGCAGCCAAGACGTCAGGATCGGAGCTCCCCTCCACTTT.

The CDR3: CAWMKGAGYTF. CDR3 DNA: TGTGCCTGGATGAAAGGGGCTGGCTACACCTTC. This chain joins TRBV30 and TRBJ1-2; D possibly corresponds to TRBD1 (5 bases). CDR1 is GTSNPN and CDR2 is SVGIG in the germline V gene (reference sequence). V lost 4 bases and J lost 7, with 10 bases in between. CDR3 length: 11 residues.

V gene TRBV7-9 combines with J gene TRBJ1-5, with D hard to call. The CDR3 has 11 residues. Germline CDR1 reads SEHNR; CDR2 reads FQNEAQ (reference sequence). Between the trimmed V and J ends, which lost 4 bases and 9 bases, there was a span of 7 bases. CDR3 protein: CASSSRRPQHF. In DNA, the CDR3 is TGTGCCAGCAGCTCAAGGAGGCCCCAGCATTTT.

The chain uses TRBV14 and TRBJ1-6; unclear D gene. The V and J ends lost 8 bases and 4 bases respectively, with 15 bases between them. The CDR3 totals 15 residues. Looked up from germline, CDR1 is SGHDN and CDR2 is FVKESK. CDR3 sequence reads: CASPIAWLYNSPLHF. Here the CDR3 DNA reads TGTGCCAGCCCCATTGCGTGGCTTTATAATTCACCCCTCCACTTT.

In this sample, this clonotype turned up a few times. The chain is built from TRBV6-2 or TRBV6-3 and TRBJ1-1; no reliable D call. Trimming took 2 bases from V and 2 from J, leaving 9 bases between them. Germline CDR1 and CDR2: MNHEY and SVGEGT. The CDR3 is 14 amino acids. As DNA, the CDR3 is TGTGCCAGCAGTTACCTAGACGGCAACACTGAAGCTTTCTTT. Translating it yields CASSYLDGNTEAFF.

The rearrangement uses TRBV12-3 or TRBV12-4 and TRBJ2-3; D uncertain. The V end lost 8 bases, the J end lost 1 base, and 10 bases lay between the germline ends. CDR3 length: 13 residues. CDR3 nucleotides: TGTGCCAGCCTGTATCGGGGCACAGATACGCAGTATTTT. Amino acids: CASLYRGTDTQYF.

J is TRBJ1-4 and V is TRBV7-6; maybe TRBD1 (5 bases). Germline V lookup: CDR1 SGHVS, CDR2 FNYEAQ. Trimming took off 0 bases at V and 3 bases at J, with 5 bases between the two ends. The CDR3 totals 14 residues. CDR3: CASSLAGANEKLFF. In DNA form, the CDR3 reads TGTGCCAGCAGCTTAGCGGGGGCTAATGAAAAACTGTTTTTT.

This clonotype was counted ten times or more. The V call is TRBV20-1, the J call TRBJ1-4; TRBD1 might be the D (5 bases). The CDR3 totals 14 residues. CDR1 DFQATT and CDR2 SNEGSKA come from the germline V gene (reference sequence). V was shortened by 6 bases and J by 7 bases, with 18 bases between the two germline ends. CDR3 loop: CSAASREGSEKLFF. The CDR3 DNA is TGCAGTGCGGCGTCCCGCGAGGGGAGTGAAAAACTGTTTTTT.

This clonotype was picked up many times. This sequence joins TRBV24-1 and TRBJ2-1; D is possibly TRBD2 (6 bases). Germline V gene lookup returns CDR1 KGHDR and CDR2 SFDVKD. This CDR3 comprises 14 residues. With 4 bases removed from V and 7 bases from J, the gap between germline ends came to 13 bases. For the CDR3, the DNA is TGTGCCACCAGTGAGGCCGCGGGGAGGAATGAGCAGTTCTTC. The encoded protein is CATSEAAGRNEQFF.

This clonotype occurred many times. The rearrangement uses TRBV5-1 and TRBJ1-1, with unresolved D. The V end was cut by 0 bases, the J end by 1 base, with 10 bases between. CDR3 length equals 15 residues. The germline CDR1 and CDR2 sequences are SGHRS and YFSETQ. The CDR3 sequence: CASSLGQAGNTEAFF. CDR3 DNA sequence: TGCGCCAGCAGCTTGGGTCAAGCTGGGAACACTGAAGCTTTCTTT.

This clonotype has ten or more counts. J is TRBJ2-7 and V is TRBV7-9; a weak D match, TRBD1 (6 bases). V lost 3 bases and J lost 6, with 9 bases in between. The V gene's germline CDR1 is SEHNR and CDR2 FQNEAQ (reference sequence). The CDR3 loop spans 12 amino acids. The CDR3 protein is CASSFTGPEQYF. DNA of the CDR3: TGTGCCAGCAGCTTTACAGGGCCCGAGCAGTACTTC.

This chain joins TRBV20-1 and TRBJ1-2; possible D gene TRBD1, 6 bases. CDR1 and CDR2 from the germline V gene are DFQATT and SNEGSKA (reference sequence). The CDR3 is made up of 13 amino acids. Deletions cut 6 bases from V and 2 bases from J, with 13 bases between. CDR3 coding DNA: TGCAGTGCCCCACAGGGAGTGAACTATGGCTACACCTTC. Encoded protein: CSAPQGVNYGYTF.